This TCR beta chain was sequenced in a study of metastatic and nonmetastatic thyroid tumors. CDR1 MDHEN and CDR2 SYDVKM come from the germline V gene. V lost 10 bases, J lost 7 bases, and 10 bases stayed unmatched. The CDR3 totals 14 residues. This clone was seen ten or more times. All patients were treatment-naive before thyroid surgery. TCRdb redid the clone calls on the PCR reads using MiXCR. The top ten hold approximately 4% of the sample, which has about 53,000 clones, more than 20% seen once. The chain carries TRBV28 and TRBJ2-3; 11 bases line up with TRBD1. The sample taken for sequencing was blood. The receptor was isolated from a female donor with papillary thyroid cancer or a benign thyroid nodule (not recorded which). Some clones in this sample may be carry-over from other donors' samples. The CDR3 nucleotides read TGTGCCACCCGGGGGACAGGGGGAGTTTATACGCAGTATTTT. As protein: CATRGTGGVYTQYF.